One T cell receptor beta chain is described in this entry. Its target is not known. Enrollment shut out patients with autoimmune disease history or systemic immunosuppression. This entry belongs to a study of OX40 agonist ivuxolimab in advanced cancers. Only in-frame clones appear in the TCRdb table, and some are missing; sequencing was by immunoSEQ multiplex PCR. Of 45,000 to 60,000 clones in the sample, roughly 92% were seen once. Findings and limits, study-wide: Low normalized T-cell clonal expansion also characterized some of the nonresponders.

Per germline, CDR1 SGHTA and CDR2 FQGTGA. Trimming pared 0 bases from V and 5 bases from J, leaving 8 bases between. There are 14 residues in the CDR3. The sequences come from CD4+ or CD8+ T cells sorted from blood, collected in a trial of the OX40 agonist ivuxolimab. The clonotype comes from an adult with an advanced solid tumor such as melanoma, head and neck, liver or kidney cancer. V usage is TRBV7-3 and J usage is TRBJ1-5, with a weak D call TRBD1 (6 bases). The CDR3 here is CASSLTGGDQPQHF. The CDR3 DNA reads TGTGCCAGCAGCTTAACGGGGGGCGATCAGCCCCAGCATTTT.